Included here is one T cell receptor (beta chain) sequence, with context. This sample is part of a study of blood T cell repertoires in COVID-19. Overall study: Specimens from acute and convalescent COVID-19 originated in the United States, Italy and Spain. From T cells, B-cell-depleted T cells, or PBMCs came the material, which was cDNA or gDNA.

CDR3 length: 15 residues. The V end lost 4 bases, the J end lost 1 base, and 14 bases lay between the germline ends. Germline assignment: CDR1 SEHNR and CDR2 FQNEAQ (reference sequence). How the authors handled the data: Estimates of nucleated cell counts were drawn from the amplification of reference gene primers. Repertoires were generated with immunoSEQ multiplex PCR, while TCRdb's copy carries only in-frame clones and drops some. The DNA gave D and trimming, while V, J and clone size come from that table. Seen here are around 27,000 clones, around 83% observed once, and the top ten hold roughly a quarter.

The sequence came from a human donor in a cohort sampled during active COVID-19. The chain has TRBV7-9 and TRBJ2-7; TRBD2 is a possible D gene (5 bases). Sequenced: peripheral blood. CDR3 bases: TGTGCCAGCAGCTACCAAGCGGAGCTTTCCTACGAGCAGTACTTC. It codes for CASSYQAELSYEQYF.